Below, 24 T cell receptor beta chains from the same sample are listed, as sequenced in a study of post-analysis software for immune sequencing data. Notes on the study in general: Patients used four to six TRBV segments, including TRBV5-6, TRBV5-1 and TRBV20-1, more often than controls.

Antigens for these TCRs are unknown. The library was made from cDNA and included unique molecular identifiers. TCRdb reanalysed the PCR reads using MiXCR and keeps one entry per CDR3 protein. The sample gives roughly 200,000 distinct CDR3 sequences, approximately 30% of which show up once; around 3.7% is in the top ten. Sequencing was performed on blood. Receptors were obtained from a girl younger than 18 with multiple sclerosis.

This clonotype was observed at least ten times. The chain couples TRBV6-1 to TRBJ2-5, with D tentatively TRBD2 (5 bases). CDR3 length equals 14 residues. Germline values: CDR1 MNHNS, CDR2 SASEGT. With 2 bases removed from V and 3 bases from J, the gap between germline ends came to 10 bases. CDR3 DNA sequence: TGTGCCAGCAGTGAATGGGTCGGGGAAGAGACCCAGTACTTC. Translated, it gives CASSEWVGEETQYF.

This clonotype was observed many times. The chain has TRBV27 and TRBJ2-7; 12 bases are shared with TRBD2. The CDR3 length is 15 residues. Germline V gene sequence: CDR1 MNHEY, CDR2 SMNVEV (reference sequence). With 5 bases clipped from V and 7 bases from J, the junction kept 9 bases outside the gene matches. The chain's CDR3 is CASSPWTSGTEEQYF. The CDR3 DNA is TGTGCCAGCAGTCCGTGGACTAGCGGGACGGAAGAGCAGTACTTC.

This clonotype appeared a few times. The chain is built from TRBV5-1 and TRBJ2-2; TRBD1 or TRBD2 may be the D gene (5 bases each). The ends were cut back, 4 bases at V and 4 bases at J, with 11 bases in the middle. The CDR3 spans 14 residues. Germline V gives CDR1 SGHRS, CDR2 YFSETQ. In DNA form, the CDR3 reads TGCGCCAGCAGCGTCCGGGACGGCACCGGGGAGCTGTTTTTT. Translating gives CASSVRDGTGELFF.

In regard to this clonotype: A read error may be the cause here, since a much bigger clone is one base away. This chain connects TRBV18 to TRBJ2-1, with TRBD1 matching over 8 bases. Germline V CDR1 and CDR2: KGHSH, LQKENI. The CDR3 is 13 amino acids. Written as DNA, the CDR3 is TGTGCCAGCGCACCAGGGGACAGGTCGAAGCAGTTCTTC. Its translation: CASAPGDRSKQFF.

This clonotype occurred many times. The V call is TRBV5-1, the J call TRBJ2-7, with 8 bases identical to TRBD1. After removal of 4 bases from V and 3 bases from J, the junction contained 12 bases not matched to a gene. There are 16 residues in the CDR3. Germline V gene lookup returns CDR1 SGHRS and CDR2 YFSETQ. CDR3 protein: CASSRGDRTLDYEQYF. In nucleotides, the CDR3 is TGCGCCAGCAGCCGCGGGGACAGGACTTTAGACTACGAGCAGTACTTC.

This clonotype occurred a few times. The chain employs TRBV20-1 and TRBJ2-1; D unclear. The CDR3 covers 15 residues. The V end lost 7 bases, the J end lost 9 bases, and 25 bases lay between the germline ends. Germline loops: CDR1 DFQATT, CDR2 SNEGSKA (reference sequence). The chain's CDR3 is CSVPRLQPSTGEQFF. In nucleotides, the CDR3 is TGCAGTGTCCCGCGACTTCAACCGTCCACCGGTGAGCAGTTCTTC.

Comment on this clonotype: At one boundary the junction diverges from the germline segment, which might be a read error. The V gene is TRBV6-5, the J gene TRBJ2-2; D might be TRBD1 (5 bases). Per the germline V gene, CDR1 is MNHEY and CDR2 is SVGAGI. This CDR3 spans 16 amino acids. The CDR3 spells CASSYSSRVNTGELFF. The CDR3 region has the DNA TGTGCCAGCAGCTACTCGAGCAGGGTCAACACCGGGGAGCTGTTTTTT.

This clonotype was detected only a few times. This chain links TRBV29-1 with TRBJ1-5, with D unresolved. The V end was cut by 2 bases, the J end by 2 bases, with 7 bases between. The CDR3 covers 13 residues. CDR1 is SQVTM, CDR2 ANQGSEA, per germline. CDR3 region: CSVEISGNQPQHF. The CDR3 coding sequence is TGCAGCGTTGAAATTTCGGGCAATCAGCCCCAGCATTTT.

This clonotype was seen a few times. The chain employs TRBV7-9 and TRBJ2-1; possible D gene TRBD2, 6 bases. The length of the CDR3 is 15 residues. V was shortened by 4 bases and J by 4 bases, with 14 bases between the two germline ends. CDR1 and CDR2 (germline): SEHNR, FQNEAQ (reference sequence). The CDR3 DNA reads as TGTGCCAGCAGCTCCCCGGGACTGGGGTACAATGAGCAGTTCTTC. It translates to CASSSPGLGYNEQFF.

This clonotype was recorded a few times. This rearrangement joins TRBV27 to TRBJ1-2; 7 bases line up with TRBD1. Germline trimming cut 5 bases from V and 4 bases from J; bases unmatched to any gene: 19. The CDR3 runs 18 residues. Germline V CDR1 and CDR2: MNHEY, SMNVEV (reference sequence). The CDR3 bases are TGTGCCAGCAGTGCCCTGACAGGGAAGGCCAAAAATCGCTATGGCTACACCTTC. Translation: CASSALTGKAKNRYGYTF.

This clonotype came up many times. The chain couples TRBV20-1 to TRBJ2-1, with 12 bases lining up with TRBD2. Germline values: CDR1 DFQATT, CDR2 SNEGSKA (reference sequence). The V and J ends lost 1 base and 4 bases, in that order; junction bases with no gene match: 2. This CDR3 comprises 15 residues. The CDR3 region has the DNA TGCAGTGCTAGAGGACTAGCGGGAGATTACAATGAGCAGTTCTTC. Protein sequence: CSARGLAGDYNEQFF.

Regarding this clonotype: One end of the junction is discordant with germline, which a read error may explain. This chain connects TRBV6-5 to TRBJ2-2; tentative D call: TRBD1 (5 bases). Germline assignment: CDR1 MNHEY and CDR2 SVGAGI. CDR3 size: 13 residues. This CDR3 reads CTSTVGTGGELFF. CDR3 DNA: TGTACCAGCACAGTGGGTACAGGCGGGGAGCTGTTTTTT.

V and J are TRBV5-1 and TRBJ1-1; no reliable D call. Trimming removed 0 bases at V and 5 bases at J, with 8 bases between. The length of the CDR3 is 13 residues. CDR1 is SGHRS, CDR2 YFSETQ, per germline. CDR3 in DNA: TGCGCCAGCAGCTTGGTTCAGTCAACTGAAGCTTTCTTT. It is translated as CASSLVQSTEAFF.

This clonotype was recorded a few times. V usage is TRBV7-9 and J usage is TRBJ1-1, with D possibly TRBD1 on 5 matching bases. The CDR3 consists of 15 residues. V lost 5 bases, J lost 0 bases, and 13 bases lay in between. Germline CDR1 SEHNR, CDR2 FQNEAQ (reference sequence). The CDR3 is CASSPRQTLNTEAFF. The CDR3 DNA follows: TGTGCCAGCAGCCCGCGACAGACACTGAACACTGAAGCTTTCTTT.

This clonotype was seen at least ten times. J is TRBJ2-3 and V is TRBV4-1, with 7 bases fitting TRBD2. The CDR3 runs to 16 residues. Germline CDR1 reads MGHRA; CDR2 reads YSYEKL. Trimming removed 0 bases from V and 2 bases from J; junction bases left unmatched: 5. This CDR3 is CASSQDGGGVTDTQYF. Here the CDR3 DNA reads TGCGCCAGCAGCCAAGACGGCGGGGGAGTCACAGATACGCAGTATTTT.

This clonotype was observed at least ten times. The genes are TRBV6-5 and TRBJ2-7; TRBD2 aligns across 7 bases. The CDR3 runs to 14 residues. Germline CDR1 and CDR2: MNHEY and SVGAGI. The V and J ends lost 6 bases and 2 bases, in that order; junction bases with no gene match: 7. CDR3 DNA sequence: TGTGCCAGCAGGACCTCGGGGGGACCCTACGAGCAGTACTTC. Encoded protein: CASRTSGGPYEQYF.

Note on this clonotype: A much larger clone differs by one base, so this may be a read error. This rearrangement joins TRBV7-9 to TRBJ2-7, with D possibly being TRBD1 or TRBD2 (5 bases each). In germline, CDR1 is SEHNR, CDR2 FQNEAQ (reference sequence). The CDR3 runs to 16 residues. V lost 4 bases and J 3 bases, leaving 19 bases between the germline ends. The CDR3 DNA reads TGTGCCAGCAGCTGGGTGGCGAGGGGAGCCGACTACGAGCAGTACTTC. Amino acid sequence: CASSWVARGADYEQYF.

In the case of this clonotype: Being one base from a much bigger clone, this may be a read error. The V and J genes are TRBV20-1 and TRBJ2-5; 10 positions match TRBD2. The germline V gene encodes CDR1 DFQATT and CDR2 SNEGSKA (reference sequence). V gave up 0 bases and J gave up 11 bases; unmatched junction bases: 15. This CDR3 has 16 amino acids. The DNA of the CDR3 is TGCAGTGCTAGAGACCCGCTAGCGGGGGTTCTCAATGAGCAGTACTTC. Translated, it gives CSARDPLAGVLNEQYF.

The genes are TRBV29-1 and TRBJ1-5, with D unresolved. Per the germline V gene, CDR1 is SQVTM and CDR2 is ANQGSEA. The CDR3 spans 13 residues. The V end was cut by 2 bases, the J end by 6 bases, with 11 bases between. CDR3 loop: CSVEPEIGQPQHF. The CDR3 nucleotides are TGCAGCGTTGAACCTGAGATTGGTCAGCCCCAGCATTTT.

This clonotype was detected ten times or more. The chain recombines TRBV18 with TRBJ1-2; D gene unclear. CDR1 is KGHSH, CDR2 LQKENI, per germline. This CDR3 spans 13 amino acids. With 4 bases removed from V and 6 bases from J, the gap between germline ends came to 12 bases. The CDR3 nucleotides read TGTGCCAGCTCACGGACCCCTCAGGATGGCTACACCTTC. This sequence encodes CASSRTPQDGYTF.

This rearrangement joins TRBV28 to TRBJ1-1; D unresolved. The V gene's germline CDR1 is MDHEN and CDR2 SYDVKM. Trimming pared 3 bases from V and 1 base from J, leaving 9 bases between. The CDR3 runs 14 residues. Written as DNA, the CDR3 is TGTGCCAGCAGTTTCATAAACAGGAACACTGAAGCTTTCTTT. Protein sequence: CASSFINRNTEAFF.

V and J are TRBV4-2 and TRBJ2-7, with no clear D. The CDR3 consists of 13 residues. V was shortened by 0 bases and J by 3 bases, with 6 bases between the two germline ends. The V gene's germline CDR1 is LGHNA and CDR2 YNFKEQ. CDR3 sequence (DNA): TGTGCCAGCAGCCAAGACCAGTTCTACGAGCAGTACTTC. Its translation is CASSQDQFYEQYF.

In this sample, this clonotype turned up many times. The V and J genes are TRBV2 and TRBJ2-1; no clear D gene. This CDR3 is built from 15 residues. Deletions cut 3 bases from V and 0 bases from J, with 9 bases between. Germline V CDR1 and CDR2: SNHLY, FYNNEI. The CDR3 DNA sequence: TGTGCCAGCAGTGACATCCTTAGCTCCTACAATGAGCAGTTCTTC. The encoded protein is CASSDILSSYNEQFF.

In this sample, this clonotype turned up many times. The chain links TRBV7-2 to TRBJ2-3; D may be TRBD2 (5 bases). Between the trimmed V and J ends, which lost 3 bases and 5 bases, there was a span of 9 bases. Per germline, CDR1 SGHTA and CDR2 FQGNSA. The CDR3 has 13 residues. CDR3 sequence (DNA): TGTGCCAGCAGCTTCTCGGCGGGAGATACGCAGTATTTT. Protein product: CASSFSAGDTQYF.